These 18 T cell receptor beta chains were sequenced from one sample in a study of blood T cell repertoires in COVID-19. TCRdb keeps only in-frame clones here, not all; method: immunoSEQ multiplex PCR. Among about 200,000 clones listed, roughly 85% were seen once. What was sequenced was PBMCs or T cells enriched from blood (not recorded which). The receptors stem from a man aged 35-49 years who had recovered from COVID-19.

V is TRBV29-1 and J is TRBJ2-2, with TRBD2 matching over 11 bases. V shed 6 bases and J 2 bases; nucleotides not matched to a gene: 11. Germline CDR1 SQVTM, CDR2 ANQGSEA. The CDR3 has 17 amino acids. DNA for the CDR3: TGCAGCGTAGGTGGGCTAGCGGGGGGTTATAACACCGGGGAGCTGTTTTTT. Translating it yields CSVGGLAGGYNTGELFF.

The V gene is TRBV7-9, the J gene TRBJ1-2, with a possible D match to TRBD1 (6 bases). Germline CDR1 is SEHNR and CDR2 is FQNEAQ (reference sequence). Trimming removed 5 bases from V and 0 bases from J, with 13 bases in between. CDR3 length: 15 amino acids. Here the CDR3 DNA reads TGTGCCAGCAGCCCTGGGGACACCTCTAACTATGGCTACACCTTC. Amino acids: CASSPGDTSNYGYTF. Variable domain in full (rest from reference TRBV7-9 and TRBJ1-2): DTGVSQNPRHKITKRGQNVTFRCDPISEHNRLYWYRQTLGQGPEFLTYFQNEAQLEKSRLLSDRFSAERPKGSFSTLEIQRTEQGDSAMYLCASSPGDTSNYGYTFGSGTRLTVV.

The chain carries TRBV30 and TRBJ1-1; a possible D gene is TRBD1 (5 bases). V lost 5 bases to trimming and J lost 0 bases, with 10 bases between them. Germline assignment: CDR1 GTSNPN and CDR2 SVGIG (reference sequence). This CDR3 has 13 amino acids. The DNA of the CDR3 is TGTGCCTGGGAACAGGATGTGAACACTGAAGCTTTCTTT. Its protein is CAWEQDVNTEAFF.

The chain carries TRBV6-5 and TRBJ2-7; TRBD2 matches at 7 bases. The germline gives CDR1 MNHEY, CDR2 SVGAGI. The V gene end was trimmed by 6 bases and the J gene end by 4 bases; junction bases not matched to a gene: 6. CDR3 length equals 13 residues. The CDR3 coding sequence is TGTGCCAGCAGCAACCCGGGGGGTTACGAGCAGTACTTC. Amino acid sequence: CASSNPGGYEQYF.

The chain combines TRBV5-6 with TRBJ2-7, with D uncertain. CDR1 and CDR2 from the germline V gene are SGHDT and YYEEEE. The length of the CDR3 is 11 residues. V lost 6 bases and J 6 bases, leaving 10 bases between the germline ends. The CDR3: CASTTGGEQYF. DNA of the CDR3: TGTGCCAGCACCACTGGTGGCGAGCAGTACTTC.

This chain's CDR3 is CASSPRFFRDRANVLTF. DNA of the CDR3: TGTGCCAGCTCACCGCGCTTCTTCCGGGACAGGGCCAACGTCCTGACTTTC. The chain employs TRBV18 and TRBJ2-6; D is possibly TRBD1 (6 bases). Trimming removed 3 bases from V and 5 bases from J, with 17 bases in between. The CDR3 contains 17 residues. Germline assignment: CDR1 KGHSH and CDR2 LQKENI.

V gene TRBV11-3 combines with J gene TRBJ1-1; tentatively, D is TRBD1 (6 bases). This CDR3 comprises 16 residues. The V end was cut by 5 bases, the J end by 2 bases, with 18 bases between. Germline values: CDR1 SGHNT, CDR2 YENEEA. The CDR3 spells CASSGEGGARNTEAFF. The CDR3 DNA is TGTGCCAGCAGCGGCGAAGGGGGGGCGAGAAACACTGAAGCTTTCTTT.

This clone appeared a single time. This chain uses TRBV9 with TRBJ1-2, with 7 bases fitting TRBD1. This CDR3 has 16 amino acids. V was clipped by 4 bases and J by 10 bases; unmatched bases: 19. Germline assignment: CDR1 SGDLS and CDR2 YYNGEE. The CDR3 nucleotides read TGTGCCAGCAGCCCCCAGATGACAGGGAGGCCCCGGACCTACACCTTC. Encoded protein: CASSPQMTGRPRTYTF. Based on the CDR3 plus reference TRBV9 and TRBJ1-2, the full variable domain is DSGVTQTPKHLITATGQRVTLRCSPRSGDLSVYWYQQSLDQGLQFLIQYYNGEERAKGNILERFSAQQFPDLHSELNLSSLELGDSALYFCASSPQMTGRPRTYTFGSGTRLTVV.

The chain joins TRBV6-2 or TRBV6-3 to TRBJ2-7; 9 bases line up with TRBD2. The V segment lost 0 bases and the J segment 0 bases; nucleotides outside the gene matches: 3. Per the germline V gene, CDR1 is MNHEY and CDR2 is SVGEGT. CDR3 length: 16 amino acids. This CDR3 reads CASSYSTSGSSYEQYF. In nucleotides, the CDR3 is TGTGCCAGCAGTTACTCGACTAGCGGAAGCTCCTACGAGCAGTACTTC.

The rearrangement joins TRBV5-1 to TRBJ2-3; 7 positions match TRBD1. The V gene end was trimmed by 2 bases and the J gene end by 1 base; junction bases not matched to a gene: 1. The germline V gene has CDR1 SGHRS and CDR2 YFSETQ. The CDR3 extends over 14 amino acids. The CDR3 DNA is TGCGCCAGCAGCTTCGGACAGGGCACAGATACGCAGTATTTT. Amino acids: CASSFGQGTDTQYF.

The chain recombines TRBV6-5 with TRBJ2-1; D gene ambiguous. Per the germline V gene, CDR1 is MNHEY and CDR2 is SVGAGI. The V and J ends lost 4 bases and 6 bases respectively, with 13 bases between them. The CDR3 totals 14 residues. CDR3: CASSLNMGSNEQFF. The CDR3 DNA is TGTGCCAGCAGTTTGAACATGGGCTCCAATGAGCAGTTCTTC.

In its sample, this clone was seen once. The rearrangement uses TRBV27 and TRBJ1-1, with no clear D. From germline, CDR1 is MNHEY and CDR2 SMNVEV (reference sequence). Between the trimmed V and J ends, which lost 5 bases and 11 bases, there was a span of 15 bases. The CDR3 runs to 12 residues. The CDR3 coding sequence is TGTGCCAGCAGTCCCGGACTTAGGAGGGCTTTCTTT. Protein product: CASSPGLRRAFF.

This chain uses TRBV5-1 with TRBJ2-2; TRBD1 matches 7 bases. CDR1 SGHRS and CDR2 YFSETQ come from the germline V gene. The V gene end was trimmed by 4 bases and the J gene end by 5 bases; junction bases not matched to a gene: 5. The CDR3 has 14 amino acids. Here the CDR3 reads CASSVPGGTGELFF. The DNA for the CDR3 is TGCGCCAGCAGCGTACCAGGGGGAACCGGGGAGCTGTTTTTT.

This sequence joins TRBV5-1 and TRBJ2-3; 10 bases are shared with TRBD1. The CDR3 totals 14 residues. Germline V gene data show CDR1 as SGHRS and CDR2 as YFSETQ. With V trimmed by 6 bases and J by 3 bases, 4 bases remained unmatched. The CDR3 coding sequence is TGCGCCAGCAACCAGGACAGGGGGACAGATACGCAGTATTTT. It is translated as CASNQDRGTDTQYF.

The rearrangement uses TRBV5-4 and TRBJ2-7, with a weak D call TRBD2 (6 bases). This CDR3 spans 16 amino acids. Per germline, CDR1 SGHNT and CDR2 YYREEE (reference sequence). The ends were cut back, 4 bases at V and 0 bases at J, with 17 bases in the middle. The CDR3 loop reads CASSPRVAGHSYEQYF. CDR3 bases: TGTGCCAGCAGCCCACGGGTGGCGGGGCACTCCTACGAGCAGTACTTC.

The rearrangement uses TRBV7-8 and TRBJ2-5; 14 bases match TRBD2. This CDR3 is 20 amino acids long. V was pared by 0 bases and J by 2 bases, with 11 bases of the junction left unmatched. Looked up from germline, CDR1 is SGHVS and CDR2 is FQNEAQ. The CDR3 sequence: CASSLAATGLAGVAQETQYF. CDR3 coding DNA: TGTGCCAGCAGCTTAGCGGCGACGGGACTAGCGGGAGTAGCTCAAGAGACCCAGTACTTC.

The chain uses TRBV7-2 and TRBJ1-5; D is undetermined. CDR1 and CDR2 (germline): SGHTA, FQGNSA. The CDR3 sequence is 15 residues long. V dropped 5 bases and J dropped 7 bases, with 18 bases sitting between them. The DNA for the CDR3 is TGTGCCAGCAGCCTTACCGGGAACCGAGGCCAGCCCCAGCATTTT. Translated: CASSLTGNRGQPQHF.

The rearrangement links TRBV7-2 to TRBJ2-7; weak D call: TRBD1 (6 bases). Deletions cut 3 bases from V and 6 bases from J, with 30 bases between. The germline gives CDR1 SGHTA, CDR2 FQGNSA. This CDR3 spans 19 amino acids. For the CDR3, the DNA is TGTGCCAGCAGCTTGAGGGTCAGGGGTGAATCCGAGCTTGTGAGCGAGCAGTACTTC. Amino acids: CASSLRVRGESELVSEQYF.